The 11 T cell receptor beta chains listed next were all sequenced from one sample in a study of glioma-infiltrating T cells. Using RNA template, CDR3s of TCR alpha and beta were amplified with iRepertoire arm-PCR. Each CDR3 protein gets one entry after TCRdb re-called the multiplex PCR reads with MiXCR. The table lists 95,000 to 110,000 distinct CDR3 sequences, about 30% of them singletons. Material: glioma tissue, nonneoplastic brain tissue, or PBMCs (not recorded which). The receptors here all came from a human donor with low-grade glioma or glioblastoma, undergoing nonglioma brain surgery, or in good health (not recorded which).

This clonotype was seen at least ten times. The genes are TRBV28 and TRBJ1-5, with no clear D. Germline assignment: CDR1 MDHEN and CDR2 SYDVKM. The CDR3 loop spans 16 amino acids. The V end lost 6 bases, the J end lost 1 base, and 16 bases lay between the germline ends. CDR3 bases: TGTGCCAGCAGCTCGAATTATGTATGGAGCAATCAGCCCCAGCATTTT. Protein sequence: CASSSNYVWSNQPQHF.

The chain couples TRBV28 to TRBJ1-2; D may be TRBD1 (6 bases). Trimming removed 7 bases at V and 8 bases at J, with 14 bases between. Germline lookup yields CDR1 MDHEN and CDR2 SYDVKM. CDR3 length: 12 amino acids. As DNA, the CDR3 is TGTGCCAGCAAACGGGGGGCGGTGGGCTACACCTTC. Translated: CASKRGAVGYTF.

The CDR3 DNA is TGTGCCAGCAGCCTGGACCAACCTCCGGCAGATACGCAGTATTTT. This codes for CASSLDQPPADTQYF. V usage is TRBV7-2 and J usage is TRBJ2-3, with unresolved D. Trimming shortened V by 5 bases and J by 4 bases, and 16 bases separated the two germline ends. The germline V gene encodes CDR1 SGHTA and CDR2 FQGNSA. This CDR3 has 15 amino acids. The full variable domain, with the rest looked up from reference TRBV7-2 and TRBJ2-3, is GAGVSQSPSNKVTEKGKDVELRCDPISGHTALYWYRQSLGQGLEFLIYFQGNSAPDKSGLPSDRFSAERTGGSVSTLTIQRTQQEDSAVYLCASSLDQPPADTQYFGPGTRLTVL.

This clonotype was observed a few times. The chain employs TRBV3-1 and TRBJ1-2; possibly TRBD1 for D (6 bases). Germline V CDR1 and CDR2: LGHDT, YNNKEL (reference sequence). Deletions cut 3 bases from V and 3 bases from J, with 14 bases between. The CDR3 covers 15 residues. CDR3 loop: CASSQGSRGDYGYTF. The CDR3 DNA reads TGTGCCAGCAGCCAGGGATCCAGGGGAGACTATGGCTACACCTTC.

On this clonotype itself: One base away lies a much larger clone, so this may be a sequencing read error. The chain has TRBV10-3 and TRBJ1-6; 10 bases match TRBD1. Germline loops: CDR1 ENHRY, CDR2 SYGVKD. This CDR3 is built from 14 residues. CDR3 DNA: TGTGCCATCAGTGGGACAGGGGGTAATCCACCCCTCCACTTT. Translated, it gives CAISGTGGNPPLHF.

Notes on this clonotype: A junction end diverges from the germline sequence, so it may reflect a read error. This chain uses TRBV20-1 with TRBJ1-2, with a possible D match to TRBD1 (6 bases). The CDR3 spans 15 residues. Germline loops: CDR1 DFQATT, CDR2 SNEGSKA (reference sequence). This chain's CDR3 is CGARAQNREAYGYTF. The CDR3 DNA sequence: TGCGGTGCTAGAGCACAGAACAGGGAGGCCTATGGCTACACCTTC.

The rearrangement joins TRBV7-9 to TRBJ1-2, with TRBD1 matching 7 bases. CDR3 length: 15 amino acids. Germline-derived CDR1 and CDR2 are SEHNR and FQNEAQ (reference sequence). Trimming at V came to 1 base and at J to 0 bases, leaving 2 bases not matched to a gene. CDR3: CASSLGGGANYGYTF. The CDR3 DNA reads as TGTGCCAGCAGCTTAGGAGGGGGCGCTAACTATGGCTACACCTTC.

This clonotype was seen only a few times. The rearrangement uses TRBV18 and TRBJ1-1; D unresolved. CDR3 length equals 13 residues. V lost 4 bases and J lost 2, with 8 bases in between. Germline assignment: CDR1 KGHSH and CDR2 LQKENI. The CDR3 sequence is CASSREVNTEAFF. CDR3 in DNA: TGTGCCAGCTCACGGGAGGTTAACACTGAAGCTTTCTTT. Full variable domain (missing parts from reference TRBV18 and TRBJ1-1): NAGVMQNPRHLVRRRGQEARLRCSPMKGHSHVYWYRQLPEEGLKFMVYLQKENIIDESGMPKERFSAEFPKEGPSILRIQQVVRGDSAAYFCASSREVNTEAFFGQGTRLTVV.

The DNA for the CDR3 is TGCAGTGCTAGAGAGGCTAGCGGGCCGGACTACAATGAGCAGTTCTTC. Translating it yields CSAREASGPDYNEQFF. The gene calls are TRBV20-1 and TRBJ2-1; 8 bases fit TRBD2. Germline assignment: CDR1 DFQATT and CDR2 SNEGSKA (reference sequence). The CDR3 is 16 amino acids. V dropped 0 bases and J dropped 3; count of bases not matched to a gene: 7.

This clonotype was counted many times. CDR3 loop: CASSTSNQPQHF. In nucleotides, the CDR3 is TGTGCCAGCAGCACCTCGAATCAGCCCCAGCATTTT. The chain employs TRBV28 and TRBJ1-5, with D hard to call. This CDR3 contains 12 residues. Trimming removed 6 bases at V and 4 bases at J, with 7 bases between. The germline V gene has CDR1 MDHEN and CDR2 SYDVKM.

For this clonotype: A much bigger clone sits one base away, suggesting this may be a read error. The chain uses TRBV3-1 and TRBJ1-2, with 8 bases identical to TRBD1. CDR3 length: 14 amino acids. The V and J ends lost 4 bases and 8 bases, in that order; junction bases with no gene match: 9. Germline CDR1 LGHDT, CDR2 YNNKEL (reference sequence). CDR3 in DNA: TGTGCCAGCAGCCTACAGGCGCCAGGGGGCGGCTACACCTTC. Translation: CASSLQAPGGGYTF.